This entry is about one T cell receptor beta chain. Germline-derived CDR1 and CDR2 are MGHRA and YSYEKL. The CDR3 consists of 15 residues. With 0 bases removed from V and 10 bases from J, the gap between germline ends came to 16 bases. This entry is derived from a study of OX40 agonist ivuxolimab in advanced cancers. Study background: A partial response was reached by three patients: one with hepatocellular carcinoma and two with cutaneous melanoma.

Clones were read by immunoSEQ multiplex PCR, and TCRdb kept only the in-frame ones, dropping some. The sample includes 73,000 or so clones, 88% of them seen just once. The material was CD4+ or CD8+ T cells sorted from blood, obtained in a trial of the OX40 agonist ivuxolimab. V gene TRBV4-1 combines with J gene TRBJ1-5, with TRBD1 as a possible D gene (5 bases). The sequence was obtained from an adult with an advanced solid tumor such as melanoma, head and neck, liver or kidney cancer. The CDR3 reads CASSQEGTSGFPQHF. The CDR3 DNA follows: TGCGCCAGCAGCCAAGAGGGGACCTCGGGGTTCCCCCAGCATTTT.